This T cell receptor (beta chain) was observed in a study of cytomegalovirus exposure and HLA in healthy donors. Primers included in the PCR were 60 Vbeta and 13 Jbeta primers. The protocol was immunoSEQ multiplex PCR, while the TCRdb copy is restricted to in-frame clones and leaves out a portion. Among 85,000 to 100,000 clones listed, about nine tenths were seen once. Whole-study results and caveats: Rates of TCR association differed by HLA locus in a later analysis, with DRB1 highest and HLA-C lowest.

CDR1 is ENHRY and CDR2 is SYGVKD in the germline V gene. This CDR3 comprises 14 residues. V lost 4 bases to trimming and J lost 4 bases, with 13 bases between them. Turning to this clone: What it recognizes is unknown.

The receptor was isolated from a man aged 30 to 45 in good health and CMV-seropositive. The rearrangement links TRBV10-3 to TRBJ1-2; unclear D gene. The sample taken for sequencing was PBMCs. The CDR3 bases are TGTGCCATCAGTGGCGGGATTAGAGGCTATGGCTACACCTTC. It translates to CAISGGIRGYGYTF.